This record looks at one T cell receptor (beta chain) sequence and its context. As yet, its antigen is unknown. The PCR made use of 60 Vbeta and 13 Jbeta primers. Clones were sequenced by immunoSEQ multiplex PCR, and TCRdb holds only the in-frame ones, with some missing. The sample carries 75,000 to 90,000 clones, around three quarters recorded once. The CDR3 extends over 15 amino acids. V was cut by 4 bases and J by 9 bases, with 19 bases left in between. The germline V gene has CDR1 SSHAT and CDR2 FNYEAQ (reference sequence). This entry comes from a study of cytomegalovirus exposure and HLA in healthy donors. General observations from the study: Researchers reported in a later analysis that common viral pathogens appeared linked to several top clusters. A later analysis revealed that TCR association rates differed between HLA loci, peaking at DRB1 and bottoming out at HLA-C. Upon later analysis, HLA-associated TCR beta chains proved more clonally expanded than other, equally common chains. Presence/absence analyses treated sequencing depth as roughly uniform across donors.

The receptor comes from a woman in her thirties or forties in good health and CMV-seropositive. The J gene is TRBJ2-1, the V gene TRBV7-7; a possible D gene is TRBD2 (8 bases). The sequenced sample was PBMCs. DNA of the CDR3: TGTGCCAGCAGCTCAAGGGGGCCCGGGGGGGGTGAGCAGTTCTTC. This encodes CASSSRGPGGGEQFF.